A selection of T cell receptor beta chains follows, all from one sample in a study of CD4 T cells in relation to SARS-CoV-2 and coronaviruses. TCRdb keeps only in-frame clones here, not all; method: immunoSEQ multiplex PCR. The table lists roughly 63,000 clones, about 95% of them singletons. The material sequenced was naive CD4+ T cells from PBMCs. The receptors were sampled from a human donor in good health. CDR3s include the opening cysteine and the closing phenylalanine or tryptophan. A D gene is named only where the DNA matches it firmly. Clone size appears in some rows only: once, few, many, or a class for an expanded clone.

>-|TRBV10-3|-|TRBJ2-3
TGTGCCATCGCGTCGGATACGCAGTATTTT
CAIASDTQYF
>-|TRBV7-3|TRBD2|TRBJ2-1
TGTGCCAGCGGGAGGCTAGCGGGAGCTAATGAGCAGTTCTTC
CASGRLAGANEQFF
>-|TRBV7-3|-|TRBJ1-2
TGTGCCAGCAGCTCCCAAGTAGGGGATGGCTACACCTTC
CASSSQVGDGYTF
>-|TRBV7-9|TRBD1|TRBJ2-7
TGTGCCAGCAGCCTACAGACAGGGCCGCCCTTAGAGCAGTACTTC
CASSLQTGPPLEQYF
>once|TRBV3-1/TRBV3-2|TRBD2|TRBJ2-6
TGTGCCAGCAGCCAAGATGTGGCTAGCGGGAGGGTAACTGGGGCCAACGTCCTGACTTTC
CASSQDVASGRVTGANVLTF
>-|TRBV2|TRBD1|TRBJ1-1
TGTGCCAGCAGCAAATACAGGGGAATCGGCACTGAAGCTTTCTTT
CASSKYRGIGTEAFF
>once|TRBV18|TRBD1|TRBJ2-1
TGTGCCAGCTCACCACGTATCCCAGGGGGTCGCTCCTACAATGAGCAGTTCTTC
CASSPRIPGGRSYNEQFF
>few|TRBV19|-|TRBJ2-2
TGTGCCAGTAGCCCCCCGGCGCCGAGAGCGAACACCGGGGAGCTGTTTTTT
CASSPPAPRANTGELFF
>-|TRBV18|-|TRBJ1-1
TGTGCCAGCTCACCACTCCAGGGGATGGCTTTCTTT
CASSPLQGMAFF
>-|TRBV4-1|TRBD2|TRBJ2-3
TGCGCCAGCAGCCAAAGGGCAGGCTCGCGGGAGAGCACAGATACGCAGTATTTT
CASSQRAGSRESTDTQYF
>-|TRBV6-5|-|TRBJ2-7
TGTGCCAGCAGTCAGGAAGGGACCCTAACCTACGAGCAGTACTTC
CASSQEGTLTYEQYF
>-|TRBV27|-|TRBJ2-3
TGTGCCAGCAGTTTAGCTCGCACAGATACGCAGTATTTT
CASSLARTDTQYF
>-|TRBV7-3|-|TRBJ2-3
TGTGCCAGCAGCTCCCTTTCAGATACGCAGTATTTT
CASSSLSDTQYF
>once|TRBV19|TRBD2|TRBJ2-5
TGTGCCAGTAAGGCTAGCGGGAGGAGGGAGACCCAGTACTTC
CASKASGRRETQYF
>once|TRBV6-6|TRBD2|TRBJ2-5
TGTGCCAGCAGTCCATCTGAGACTAGCGGGAGGGAAAAGACCCAGTACTTC
CASSPSETSGREKTQYF
>-|TRBV19|TRBD1|TRBJ1-1
TGTGCCAGTAATAAAGTGCGGGGACAGCAGAACACTGAAGCTTTCTTT
CASNKVRGQQNTEAFF
>-|TRBV24-1|-|TRBJ2-1
TGTGCCACCAGTGAAACGGGACCCTACAATGAGCAGTTCTTC
CATSETGPYNEQFF
>-|TRBV9|-|TRBJ2-1
TGTGCCAGCAGCGTACCCCCGGGGCTAGAATACAATGAGCAGTTCTTC
CASSVPPGLEYNEQFF
>-|TRBV29-1|TRBD1|TRBJ2-3
TGCAGCGGGACAGGGACCACAGATACGCAGTATTTT
CSGTGTTDTQYF
>-|TRBV25-1|-|TRBJ1-2
TGTGCCAGCAGTGAGTCCCCACCGGGGGCGTGGGGCTACACCTTC
CASSESPPGAWGYTF
>-|TRBV12-3/TRBV12-4|-|TRBJ2-1
TGTGCCAGCAGTTTACGGGCATATTATGAGCAGTTCTTC
CASSLRAYYEQFF
>-|TRBV5-4|-|TRBJ2-5
TGTGCCAGCAGCTTGGCCGGACGGCAAAAAGAGACCCAGTACTTC
CASSLAGRQKETQYF
>-|TRBV19|TRBD2|TRBJ2-1
TGTGCCAGTAGTATAGGTGGCGGGAGGGCCCCCCCCTACAATGAGCAGTTCTTC
CASSIGGGRAPPYNEQFF
>-|TRBV5-4|TRBD2|TRBJ2-7
TGTGCCAGCAGTTTGGCGACTAGCGGTACCTACGAGCAGTACTTC
CASSLATSGTYEQYF
>-|TRBV10-3|-|TRBJ1-5
TGTGCCATCAGTGAGTCGGGGGTGAGCAATCAGCCCCAGCATTTT
CAISESGVSNQPQHF
>-|TRBV5-1|TRBD1|TRBJ2-5
TGCGCCAGCAGCCCACCTTTAAGACAGGGAGAGACCCAGTACTTC
CASSPPLRQGETQYF
>-|TRBV24-1|TRBD2|TRBJ2-1
TGTGCCACCAGTGATCCCAAGAGCGGGAGCTACAATGAGCAGTTCTTC
CATSDPKSGSYNEQFF
>-|TRBV7-2|TRBD2|TRBJ2-1
TGTGCCAGCAGCCAGCAGCTGGGCCTAGCGGGAGGTGAGCAGTTCTTC
CASSQQLGLAGGEQFF
>few|TRBV10-1|-|TRBJ1-5
TGCGCCAGCAGCTTCGACAGAAATCAGCCCCAGCATTTT
CASSFDRNQPQHF
>-|TRBV6-5|-|TRBJ2-7
TGTGCCAGCAGTTACCCCCCTAGCTACGAGCAGTACTTC
CASSYPPSYEQYF
>-|TRBV15|TRBD2|TRBJ2-1
TGTGCCACCAGCAGGGGAGCGGGAGTTGGCTACAATGAGCAGTTCTTC
CATSRGAGVGYNEQFF
>-|TRBV7-2|-|TRBJ2-3
TGTGCCAGCAGCTCAAAGGGACAATGGGCAGATACGCAGTATTTT
CASSSKGQWADTQYF
>-|TRBV5-1|TRBD1|TRBJ2-3
TGCGCCAGCAGCTTACCCCGGACAGGGGGCATAGATACGCAGTATTTT
CASSLPRTGGIDTQYF
>-|TRBV11-2|TRBD1|TRBJ2-7
TGTGCCAGCAGCCCGGGACAGGAACCGTCCTACGAGCAGTACTTC
CASSPGQEPSYEQYF
>-|TRBV5-5|TRBD1|TRBJ2-1
TGTGCCAGCAGCAGAACCGGGACAGGGAACAATGAGCAGTTCTTC
CASSRTGTGNNEQFF
>-|TRBV9|-|TRBJ1-1
TGTGCCAGCGGGGAGGGCAGCGAAGCTTTCTTT
CASGEGSEAFF
>-|TRBV5-5|-|TRBJ1-5
TGTGCCAGCAGCCCGGGTCCCCATCAGCCCCAGCATTTT
CASSPGPHQPQHF
>once|TRBV15|-|TRBJ1-2
TGTGCCACCAGCGCCACAGGGTCGGGCTACACCTTC
CATSATGSGYTF
>-|TRBV28|-|TRBJ1-2
TGTGCCAGCAGTTTTGGCAGGGGATATGGCGATGGCTACACCTTC
CASSFGRGYGDGYTF
>-|TRBV2|-|TRBJ1-2
TGTGCCAGCATCGAGGCTCTTAGGAATGGCTACACCTTC
CASIEALRNGYTF
>once|TRBV6-5|TRBD2|TRBJ2-1
TGTGCCAGCAGACGTGAGGGACTAGCTTTCAATGAGCAGTTCTTC
CASRREGLAFNEQFF
>-|TRBV7-9|-|TRBJ1-3
TGTGCCAGCAGCTCCCGACGGGGGGCTCGGGGAAACACCATATATTTT
CASSSRRGARGNTIYF
>-|TRBV28|TRBD2|TRBJ2-1
TGTGCCAGCAGTACGACTAGCGGGAGGGCCAAGTACAATGAGCAGTTCTTC
CASSTTSGRAKYNEQFF
>-|TRBV27|TRBD1|TRBJ1-5
TGTGCCAGCAGTCCTTGGACAGGGGAACAGCCCCAGCATTTT
CASSPWTGEQPQHF
>-|TRBV19|-|TRBJ2-1
TGTGCCAGTAGTATAACGTTACATGAGCAGTTCTTC
CASSITLHEQFF
>-|TRBV5-4|TRBD1|TRBJ2-7
TGTGCCAGCAGCAAAGTCCCGGGACAGGGCTACGAGCAGTACTTC
CASSKVPGQGYEQYF
>-|TRBV9|TRBD2|TRBJ2-7
TGTGCCAGCAGCGTGGGGACTAGCGGCTCCTACGAGCAGTACTTC
CASSVGTSGSYEQYF
>-|TRBV30|TRBD2|TRBJ2-1
TGTGCCTGGAGTGACCACCCGCCACTCCCGGGACTAGCGGGAGCCTACAATGAGCAGTTCTTC
CAWSDHPPLPGLAGAYNEQFF
>-|TRBV30|-|TRBJ2-1
TGTGCCTGGAGCCCTACAGGGTACGCCTACAATGAGCAGTTCTTC
CAWSPTGYAYNEQFF
>few|TRBV7-9|-|TRBJ2-7
TGTGCCAGCAGTCGGGGGGGAGGGGGCCCCTACGAGCAGTACTTC
CASSRGGGGPYEQYF
>-|TRBV7-3|-|TRBJ1-2
TGTGCCAGCAGCTTAAGTTCAGGGAAAGTCCCCTATGGCTACACCTTC
CASSLSSGKVPYGYTF
>-|TRBV7-7|TRBD2|TRBJ2-7
TGTGCCAGCAGCTTCGGCGGGGGCGAGCAGTACTTC
CASSFGGGEQYF
>-|TRBV27|-|TRBJ2-1
TGTGCCAGCAGTTTCGAGGGGAGGTTTTACAATGAGCAGTTCTTC
CASSFEGRFYNEQFF
>-|TRBV6-5|-|TRBJ2-7
TGTGCCAGCAGGCGAGACTACGAGCAGTACTTC
CASRRDYEQYF
>-|TRBV11-1|-|TRBJ2-2
TGTGCCAGCAGCTTAGTAGGTAGAGGCACCGGGGAGCTGTTTTTT
CASSLVGRGTGELFF
>-|TRBV27|-|TRBJ1-4
TGTGCCAGCAGCCTAGGGGGGTTTGCTAATGAAAAACTGTTTTTT
CASSLGGFANEKLFF
>-|TRBV18|TRBD2|TRBJ2-2
TGTGCCAGCTCACCACAAAGGAGCGGGAGTAACACCGGGGAGCTGTTTTTT
CASSPQRSGSNTGELFF
>-|TRBV28|-|TRBJ1-2
TGTGCCAGCAGTTTCGGGGGGGATGGGGATGGCTACACCTTC
CASSFGGDGDGYTF
>-|TRBV9|-|TRBJ2-1
TGTGCCAGCAGCGTAGGGGGCAGGGCCGGGCCCCCCTCCTACAATGAGCAGTTCTTC
CASSVGGRAGPPSYNEQFF
>-|TRBV7-9|TRBD1|TRBJ1-2
TGTGCCAGCAGCTTACCACAGGGGCGTTCGGATGGCTACACCTTC
CASSLPQGRSDGYTF